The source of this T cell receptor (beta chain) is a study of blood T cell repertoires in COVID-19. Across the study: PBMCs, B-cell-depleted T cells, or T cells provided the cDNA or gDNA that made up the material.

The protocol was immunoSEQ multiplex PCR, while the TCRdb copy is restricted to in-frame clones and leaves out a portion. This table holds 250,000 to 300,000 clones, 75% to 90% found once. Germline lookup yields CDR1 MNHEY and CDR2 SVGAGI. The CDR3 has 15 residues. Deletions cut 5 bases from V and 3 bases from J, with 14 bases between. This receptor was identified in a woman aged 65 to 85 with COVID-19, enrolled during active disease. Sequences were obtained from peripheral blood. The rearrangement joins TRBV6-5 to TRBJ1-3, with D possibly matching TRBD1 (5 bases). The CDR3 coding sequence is TGTGCCAGCAGTCCCGGTGGGGCGGATGGAAACACCATATATTTT. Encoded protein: CASSPGGADGNTIYF.